Following are 30 T cell receptor beta chains from one sample sequenced in a study of OX40 agonist ivuxolimab in advanced cancers. TCRdb keeps only in-frame clones here, not all; method: immunoSEQ multiplex PCR. Of around 90,000 clones listed, 80% to 90% are singletons. The material was CD4+ or CD8+ T cells sorted from blood, obtained in a trial of the OX40 agonist ivuxolimab. The receptors were sampled from an adult with an advanced solid tumor such as melanoma, head and neck, liver or kidney cancer.

The V and J genes are TRBV18 and TRBJ1-1, with TRBD1 as a possible D gene (5 bases). Looked up from germline, CDR1 is KGHSH and CDR2 is LQKENI. V dropped 3 bases and J dropped 5 bases, with 13 bases sitting between them. This CDR3 is 14 amino acids long. CDR3 residues: CASSPGDVRTEAFF. The CDR3 nucleotides are TGTGCCAGCTCACCTGGGGACGTTCGTACTGAAGCTTTCTTT. Based on the CDR3 plus reference TRBV18 and TRBJ1-1, the full variable domain is NAGVMQNPRHLVRRRGQEARLRCSPMKGHSHVYWYRQLPEEGLKFMVYLQKENIIDESGMPKERFSAEFPKEGPSILRIQQVVRGDSAAYFCASSPGDVRTEAFFGQGTRLTVV.

CDR3 loop: CASSPTVGGTNSPLHF. CDR3 sequence (DNA): TGTGCCAGCAGCCCTACCGTGGGCGGCACTAATTCACCCCTCCACTTT. The V and J genes are TRBV9 and TRBJ1-6; D remains ambiguous. CDR3 length equals 16 residues. From germline, CDR1 is SGDLS and CDR2 YYNGEE. The V end lost 4 bases, the J end lost 6 bases, and 17 bases lay between the germline ends.

V and J are TRBV27 and TRBJ2-7; D remains ambiguous. In germline, CDR1 is MNHEY, CDR2 SMNVEV (reference sequence). Trimming removed 6 bases at V and 0 bases at J, with 9 bases between. CDR3 length equals 13 residues. CDR3 sequence: CASSHPGSYEQYF. The CDR3 nucleotides read TGTGCCAGCAGCCACCCTGGCTCCTACGAGCAGTACTTC.

This sequence joins TRBV7-8 and TRBJ2-2; 9 nucleotides agree with TRBD1. The V gene's germline CDR1 is SGHVS and CDR2 FQNEAQ. After removal of 7 bases from V and 4 bases from J, the junction contained 10 bases not matched to a gene. The CDR3 is 16 amino acids. CDR3 amino acids: CASKKGQGDFTGELFF. Written as DNA, the CDR3 is TGTGCCAGCAAAAAGGGACAGGGAGATTTCACCGGGGAGCTGTTTTTT.

The rearrangement joins TRBV18 to TRBJ2-3; D remains ambiguous. The CDR3 is 15 amino acids. Trimming cost V 8 bases and J 1 base, with 16 bases left between them. Germline V gene sequence: CDR1 KGHSH, CDR2 LQKENI. The CDR3 sequence is CASVALSGGTDTQYF. CDR3 coding DNA: TGTGCCAGCGTCGCTCTTTCCGGCGGCACAGATACGCAGTATTTT.

The rearrangement uses TRBV5-4 and TRBJ2-5; TRBD2 agrees at 9 bases. V shed 1 base and J 4 bases; nucleotides not matched to a gene: 8. CDR3 length equals 16 residues. Germline loops: CDR1 SGHNT, CDR2 YYREEE (reference sequence). In DNA, the CDR3 is TGTGCCAGCAGCTTGTTCCAGCGGGGGGCGCCAGAGACCCAGTACTTC. This codes for CASSLFQRGAPETQYF.

This clone was recorded only once. The chain uses TRBV19 and TRBJ1-3; weak D call: TRBD1 (5 bases). The CDR3 loop spans 16 amino acids. Trimming took off 4 bases at V and 1 base at J, with 14 bases between the two ends. CDR1 and CDR2 (germline): LNHDA, SQIVND (reference sequence). The CDR3 DNA is TGTGCCAGTAGTAACCGGGTGGGGGATTCTGGAAACACCATATATTTT. As protein: CASSNRVGDSGNTIYF.

The chain uses TRBV25-1 and TRBJ2-3, with 8 bases that match TRBD2. This CDR3 comprises 15 residues. Per germline, CDR1 MGHDK and CDR2 SYGVNS. With 3 bases clipped from V and 9 bases from J, the junction kept 11 bases outside the gene matches. The CDR3 loop is CASSEQRGTRGTQYF. CDR3 nucleotides: TGTGCCAGCAGTGAGCAGCGGGGGACACGAGGGACGCAGTATTTT.

This rearrangement joins TRBV25-1 to TRBJ2-3; 8 bases align to TRBD1. Trimming removed 6 bases from V and 3 bases from J; junction bases left unmatched: 5. The germline V gene has CDR1 MGHDK and CDR2 SYGVNS. The CDR3 runs 14 residues. CDR3 region: CASSPTGVTDTQYF. CDR3 bases: TGTGCCAGCAGCCCGACAGGGGTGACAGATACGCAGTATTTT.

This chain joins TRBV23-1 and TRBJ2-2; 10 bases map to TRBD1. TRBV23-1 is flagged as an ORF with uncertain function. The CDR3 covers 21 residues. The trim removed 3 bases at V and 4 bases at J, leaving 20 bases unmatched. CDR3 sequence reads: CASSQVPDRGCWGNRTGELFF. In DNA form, the CDR3 reads TGCGCCAGCAGTCAGGTCCCGGACAGGGGGTGCTGGGGGAACCGCACCGGGGAGCTGTTTTTT.

The chain links TRBV21-1 to TRBJ2-7; TRBD2 is the table's D call and was not checked against the DNA. TRBV21-1 is described as a pseudogene. The length of the CDR3 is 13 residues. CDR3 nucleotides: TGTGCCAGCAGCAAAACGCGCTCCTACGAGCAGTACTTC. Translating gives CASSKTRSYEQYF.

In the case of this clone: The junction departs from germline at one end; a sequencing error may be responsible. The CDR3 DNA is TGTGCCAGCAGCGTGACTAGTTTTACAGACTTC. It codes for CASSVTSFTDF. This sequence joins TRBV7-2 and TRBJ2-7, with D perhaps matching TRBD2 (6 bases). This CDR3 is built from 11 residues. The germline V gene encodes CDR1 SGHTA and CDR2 FQGNSA.

This chain connects TRBV10-2 to TRBJ1-3; no firm D call. The CDR3 sequence is 17 residues long. V lost 4 bases and J 1 base, leaving 17 bases between the germline ends. From germline, CDR1 is WSHSY and CDR2 SAAADI. The CDR3 DNA follows: TGCGCCAGCAGTGCTCGGGCAGGCGATGTGTCTGGAAACACCATATATTTT. As protein: CASSARAGDVSGNTIYF.

This clone was observed a single time. The V gene is TRBV7-9, the J gene TRBJ1-1, with 7 bases matching TRBD1. V was pared by 5 bases and J by 1 base, with 7 bases of the junction left unmatched. The CDR3 consists of 15 residues. The germline gives CDR1 SEHNR, CDR2 FQNEAQ (reference sequence). This CDR3 reads CASSVTGPTNTEAFF. The CDR3 coding sequence is TGTGCCAGCAGCGTGACAGGGCCCACGAACACTGAAGCTTTCTTT. Together with reference TRBV7-9 and TRBJ1-1, the CDR3 gives the full variable domain: DTGVSQNPRHKITKRGQNVTFRCDPISEHNRLYWYRQTLGQGPEFLTYFQNEAQLEKSRLLSDRFSAERPKGSFSTLEIQRTEQGDSAMYLCASSVTGPTNTEAFFGQGTRLTVV.

The chain is built from TRBV5-8 and TRBJ1-4; 8 bases agree with TRBD1. There are 16 residues in the CDR3. V trimming: 1 base; J trimming: 9 bases; junction bases outside the gene matches: 11. The germline V gene encodes CDR1 SGHTS and CDR2 YDEGEE. The CDR3: CASSLKVQGASQKLFF. In DNA, the CDR3 is TGTGCCAGCAGCTTGAAGGTTCAGGGGGCGTCTCAAAAACTGTTTTTT.

The chain combines TRBV5-1 with TRBJ2-1; D remains unclear. The length of the CDR3 is 11 residues. Germline CDR1 SGHRS, CDR2 YFSETQ. The V gene lost 1 base and the J gene lost 9 bases, with 5 bases spanning the gap. CDR3 in DNA: TGCGCCAGCAGCTTGCTAGGTGAGCAGTTCTTC. Protein sequence: CASSLLGEQFF.

This rearrangement joins TRBV6-6 to TRBJ1-5; D call uncertain. V was shortened by 5 bases and J by 3 bases, with 11 bases between the two germline ends. Germline-derived CDR1 and CDR2 are MNHNY and SVGAGI (reference sequence). CDR3 length: 14 residues. In DNA, the CDR3 is TGTGCCAGCAGTCCCCTCGGATACAATCAGCCCCAGCATTTT. Translating it yields CASSPLGYNQPQHF.

As regards this clone: One end of the junction varies from germline; a read error may be responsible. The J gene is TRBJ2-1, the V gene TRBV7-7; D assignment may be TRBD1 or TRBD2 (6 bases each). Germline V gene lookup returns CDR1 SSHAT and CDR2 FNYEAQ (reference sequence). The CDR3 contains 15 residues. The CDR3 nucleotides read TGTGCTAGCAGCCCCGTCTCCGGGGGCGTGGATGAGCAGTTCTTC. Residues: CASSPVSGGVDEQFF.

This clone has just one count. The V call is TRBV7-7, the J call TRBJ2-5; tentative D call: TRBD1 (5 bases). This CDR3 is built from 15 residues. CDR1 is SSHAT, CDR2 FNYEAQ, per germline (reference sequence). V was cut by 6 bases and J by 5 bases, with 19 bases left in between. The CDR3 protein is CASRGTGQGWETQYF. The CDR3 DNA follows: TGTGCCAGCAGGGGTACTGGTCAGGGATGGGAGACCCAGTACTTC. Together with reference TRBV7-7 and TRBJ2-5, the CDR3 gives the full variable domain: GAGVSQSPRYKVTKRGQDVTLRCDPISSHATLYWYQQALGQGPEFLTYFNYEAQPDKSGLPSDRFSAERPEGSISTLTIQRTEQRDSAMYRCASRGTGQGWETQYFGPGTRLLVL.

The chain couples TRBV7-2 to TRBJ2-2; D is uncertain. CDR3 length equals 15 residues. V dropped 5 bases and J dropped 7 bases, with 17 bases sitting between them. In germline, CDR1 is SGHTA, CDR2 FQGNSA. CDR3 sequence: CASSQRGGRVGELFF. CDR3 sequence (DNA): TGTGCCAGCAGCCAGAGAGGCGGTCGTGTCGGGGAGCTGTTTTTT.

This clone has just one count. The chain links TRBV7-2 to TRBJ2-3; 9 positions agree with TRBD2. This CDR3 has 16 residues. In germline, CDR1 is SGHTA, CDR2 FQGNSA. Trimming cost V 1 base and J 1 base; bases outside gene matches: 3. The CDR3 sequence: CASSLDWTSGTDTQYF. In DNA form, the CDR3 reads TGTGCCAGCAGCTTAGATTGGACTAGCGGCACAGATACGCAGTATTTT.

This sequence joins TRBV4-1 and TRBJ2-2; 8 bases agree with TRBD2. In germline, CDR1 is MGHRA, CDR2 YSYEKL. The V and J ends lost 4 bases and 2 bases, in that order; junction bases with no gene match: 6. The CDR3 spans 16 residues. The CDR3 bases are TGCGCCAGCAGCCCCCCCGGGGGGGCAAACACCGGGGAGCTGTTTTTT. This encodes CASSPPGGANTGELFF.

This sequence joins TRBV18 and TRBJ1-3; D possibly corresponds to TRBD1 (5 bases). Trimming removed 3 bases at V and 1 base at J, with 13 bases between. CDR3 length: 16 residues. Germline CDR1 is KGHSH and CDR2 is LQKENI. CDR3 nucleotides: TGTGCCAGCTCACCGAAAGATTCAGGGTCTGGAAACACCATATATTTT. It is translated as CASSPKDSGSGNTIYF.

The rearrangement uses TRBV25-1 and TRBJ1-2; the D is unclear. The CDR3 is 12 residues long. The V gene lost 3 bases and the J gene lost 4 bases, with 6 bases spanning the gap. CDR1 is MGHDK and CDR2 is SYGVNS in the germline V gene. The CDR3 is CASSDPLYGYTF. CDR3 DNA sequence: TGTGCCAGCAGTGATCCCCTCTATGGCTACACCTTC.

This chain connects TRBV18 to TRBJ1-1; 8 bases fit TRBD1. Germline values: CDR1 KGHSH, CDR2 LQKENI. CDR3 size: 18 residues. J was trimmed by 4 bases and V by 4 bases; bases with no gene match: 17. Here the CDR3 DNA reads TGTGCCAGCTCACAAAACACCCCTTTCGGGCAGGGGGCCACTGAAGCTTTCTTT. Translation gives CASSQNTPFGQGATEAFF.

The V call is TRBV30, the J call TRBJ2-2; no clear D. This CDR3 has 16 amino acids. Germline CDR1 is GTSNPN and CDR2 is SVGIG (reference sequence). The ends were cut back, 2 bases at V and 0 bases at J, with 13 bases in the middle. In nucleotides, the CDR3 is TGTGCCTGGAGTCGGGCAGGAGTTACGAACACCGGGGAGCTGTTTTTT. Its translation is CAWSRAGVTNTGELFF.

This chain links TRBV9 with TRBJ1-2, with TRBD1 matching 7 bases. J was trimmed by 5 bases and V by 3 bases; bases with no gene match: 7. The CDR3 length is 14 residues. Germline-derived CDR1 and CDR2 are SGDLS and YYNGEE. CDR3 loop: CASSGTGTAYGYTF. CDR3 coding DNA: TGTGCCAGCAGCGGAACCGGGACAGCTTATGGCTACACCTTC.

This clone was found a few times. The chain employs TRBV6-4 and TRBJ2-1, with D maybe TRBD2 (6 bases). Germline V CDR1 and CDR2: MRHNA, SNTAGT. Trimming removed 4 bases at V and 9 bases at J, with 13 bases between. This CDR3 spans 13 amino acids. CDR3 sequence: CASSGLRGGEQFF. CDR3 DNA: TGTGCCAGCAGTGGATTACGGGGAGGTGAGCAGTTCTTC.

The V gene is TRBV4-3, the J gene TRBJ2-3; D may be TRBD1 (6 bases). This CDR3 comprises 15 residues. V was cut by 1 base and J by 3 bases, with 11 bases left in between. Germline CDR1 reads LGHNA; CDR2 reads YSLEER. The CDR3 reads CASSQVSTGTDTQYF. DNA for the CDR3: TGCGCCAGCAGCCAAGTTAGTACAGGGACAGATACGCAGTATTTT.

The rearrangement joins TRBV7-6 to TRBJ2-2; no definite D call. The length of the CDR3 is 12 residues. Germline V gene sequence: CDR1 SGHVS, CDR2 FNYEAQ. Trimming pared 0 bases from V and 4 bases from J, leaving 0 bases between. The CDR3 nucleotides read TGTGCCAGCAGCTTAGCCACCGGGGAGCTGTTTTTT. Translation: CASSLATGELFF.